These 3 T cell receptor beta chains came from one sample sequenced in a study of blood T cells in healthy people across ages. Combining a sample-barcoded 5' primer with a J-beta primer mix, a second PCR ran for roughly 6 to 11 cycles. TCRdb redid the calling of the 5' RACE reads with MiXCR, one entry per CDR3 protein. The table includes hundreds of thousands of distinct CDR3 sequences, over 40% detected once. Source material: blood. The receptors here all came from a woman older than 75 in good health.

This chain joins TRBV14 and TRBJ2-5, with 9 bases matching TRBD2. V was pared by 4 bases and J by 4 bases, with 4 bases of the junction left unmatched. Germline V gene sequence: CDR1 SGHDN, CDR2 FVKESK. The CDR3 has 14 amino acids. CDR3 nucleotide sequence: TGTGCCAGCAGCCCATCTAGCGGGACAGAGACCCAGTACTTC. Its protein product is CASSPSSGTETQYF.

The chain couples TRBV10-3 to TRBJ1-1, with D possibly matching TRBD1 (5 bases). V was trimmed by 0 bases and J by 6 bases, leaving 8 bases between them. From germline, CDR1 is ENHRY and CDR2 SYGVKD. CDR3 length equals 13 residues. The CDR3 region has the DNA TGTGCCATCAGTGAGTCGCCGGGACCTGAAGCTTTCTTT. This codes for CAISESPGPEAFF.

The rearrangement uses TRBV29-1 and TRBJ1-1, with TRBD1 matching over 7 bases. The CDR3 extends over 16 amino acids. V was clipped by 6 bases and J by 5 bases; unmatched bases: 18. Germline loops: CDR1 SQVTM, CDR2 ANQGSEA. This chain's CDR3 is CSVPRGAGVTWTEAFF. DNA of the CDR3: TGCAGCGTCCCCAGGGGGGCCGGGGTAACGTGGACTGAAGCTTTCTTT.